These 16 T cell receptor beta chains were all obtained from the same sample, sequenced in a study of regulatory T cells in long-lasting Graves disease. Described time point: newly diagnosed GD, antithyroid drugs for less than 3 months. PBMC RNA was the source of the TCR library. Arm-PCR of CDR3 regions and iRepertoire HTBI primers were the basis on which TCR beta libraries were built. TCRdb recomputed calls from the multiplex PCR reads with MiXCR, one row per CDR3 protein. Among fewer than 650,000 distinct CDR3 sequences, about 16% were seen once, and the ten largest hold 12%. These data were also filed under a second study, of T cells in Graves' hyperthyroidism and ophthalmopathy.

The material was peripheral blood mononuclear cells (PBMCs), obtained at new diagnosis, from a patient treated with antithyroid drugs. All receptors derive from a man aged 18 to 35 with Graves disease.

This clonotype showed up many times. V is TRBV7-3 and J is TRBJ2-3, with 9 bases that match TRBD2. The CDR3 loop spans 18 amino acids. The germline V gene encodes CDR1 SGHTA and CDR2 FQGTGA. Losses at the gene ends were 2 bases for V and 1 base for J; bases not matched to a gene: 10. The CDR3 DNA reads TGTGCCAGCAGCTTATCCGCTAGCGGGGTCCCCGGCACAGATACGCAGTATTTT. Amino acids: CASSLSASGVPGTDTQYF.

The V call is TRBV20-1, the J call TRBJ2-1; no clear D gene. V lost 6 bases to trimming and J lost 6 bases, with 9 bases between them. This CDR3 is built from 11 residues. From germline, CDR1 is DFQATT and CDR2 SNEGSKA (reference sequence). DNA for the CDR3: TGCAGTGCGGTCCGGTCCAATGAGCAGTTCTTC. Protein sequence: CSAVRSNEQFF.

This clonotype appeared a few times. The chain has TRBV29-1 and TRBJ1-3, with a possible D match to TRBD1 (5 bases). This CDR3 spans 18 amino acids. The V end lost 1 base, the J end lost 0 bases, and 19 bases lay between the germline ends. Germline V CDR1 and CDR2: SQVTM, ANQGSEA. The CDR3 sequence: CSVEVSLGVDGSGNTIYF. In nucleotides, the CDR3 is TGCAGCGTTGAAGTTTCCCTAGGGGTCGATGGCTCTGGAAACACCATATATTTT. Full variable domain (remainder filled in from reference TRBV29-1 and TRBJ1-3): SAVISQKPSRDICQRGTSLTIQCQVDSQVTMMFWYRQQPGQSLTLIATANQGSEATYESGFVIDKFPISRPNLTFSTLTVSNMSPEDSSIYLCSVEVSLGVDGSGNTIYFGEGSWLTVV.

The V and J genes are TRBV6-1 and TRBJ2-2, with D maybe TRBD1 (5 bases). Looked up from germline, CDR1 is MNHNS and CDR2 is SASEGT. This CDR3 contains 13 residues. Trimming removed 8 bases at V and 2 bases at J, with 9 bases between. The CDR3 nucleotides read TGTGCCAGCCACAGGAGTAACACCGGGGAGCTGTTTTTT. Amino acid sequence: CASHRSNTGELFF.

In this sample, this clonotype turned up a few times. The chain carries TRBV6-1 and TRBJ2-2; 7 bases align to TRBD1. The CDR3 loop spans 13 amino acids. Germline trimming cut 8 bases from V and 4 bases from J; bases unmatched to any gene: 4. Germline lookup yields CDR1 MNHNS and CDR2 SASEGT. The CDR3 DNA sequence: TGTGCCAGCGGGACAGTTTCCACCGGGGAGCTGTTTTTT. Encoded protein: CASGTVSTGELFF.

The chain couples TRBV20-1 to TRBJ1-5, with D unclear. Germline lookup yields CDR1 DFQATT and CDR2 SNEGSKA (reference sequence). The CDR3 runs 14 residues. The V gene lost 0 bases and the J gene lost 6 bases, with 12 bases spanning the gap. DNA of the CDR3: TGCAGTGCTAGAGACCCTATGGAGACTCAGCCCCAGCATTTT. Its translation is CSARDPMETQPQHF.

This clonotype was seen a handful of times. V and J are TRBV18 and TRBJ2-4, with TRBD1 matching 12 bases. Germline-derived CDR1 and CDR2 are KGHSH and LQKENI. The length of the CDR3 is 19 residues. Losses at the gene ends were 2 bases for V and 0 bases for J; bases not matched to a gene: 8. The chain's CDR3 is CASSPGTGGERKAKNIQYF. CDR3 DNA: TGTGCCAGCTCACCAGGGACAGGGGGCGAAAGAAAAGCCAAAAACATTCAGTACTTC.

The sample holds many counts of this clonotype. The rearrangement uses TRBV5-5 and TRBJ1-4; 10 bases agree with TRBD1. Trimming cost V 6 bases and J 5 bases; bases outside gene matches: 7. This CDR3 region has 15 residues. Germline CDR1 is SGHKS and CDR2 is YYEKEE (reference sequence). This chain's CDR3 is CASIIGTGENEKLFF. CDR3 DNA sequence: TGTGCCAGCATCATCGGGACAGGGGAAAATGAAAAACTGTTTTTT.

V usage is TRBV7-9 and J usage is TRBJ2-7; weak D call: TRBD2 (5 bases). Germline CDR1 is SEHNR and CDR2 is FQNEAQ (reference sequence). The CDR3 contains 16 residues. The germline V and J ends were trimmed by 5 bases and 5 bases, with 22 bases remaining between them. The CDR3 nucleotides are TGTGCCAGCAGCATCCCTTATCGAGGGCCGAGCGACGAGCAGTACTTC. Its translation: CASSIPYRGPSDEQYF.

The chain couples TRBV30 to TRBJ2-1; tentative D call: TRBD1 (6 bases). Trimming shortened V by 2 bases and J by 9 bases, and 14 bases separated the two germline ends. This CDR3 spans 13 amino acids. The germline gives CDR1 GTSNPN, CDR2 SVGIG (reference sequence). The CDR3 coding sequence is TGTGCCTGGAGTACAGGGTGGTTGGGTGAGCAGTTCTTC. The encoded protein is CAWSTGWLGEQFF.

This clonotype was seen more than once but under ten times. The chain carries TRBV20-1 and TRBJ2-7; maybe TRBD2 (6 bases). Trimming stripped 3 bases from V and 1 base from J, with 16 bases between. CDR1 is DFQATT and CDR2 is SNEGSKA in the germline V gene (reference sequence). The CDR3 consists of 15 residues. The CDR3 loop is CSASRLLASSYEQYF. Written as DNA, the CDR3 is TGCAGTGCTAGCAGACTTCTAGCGTCTTCCTACGAGCAGTACTTC.

This clonotype occurred many times. The rearrangement joins TRBV11-2 to TRBJ1-1; D call uncertain. Deletions cut 1 base from V and 6 bases from J, with 9 bases between. The CDR3 covers 13 residues. Per the germline V gene, CDR1 is SGHAT and CDR2 is FQNNGV. CDR3 coding DNA: TGTGCCAGCAGCTTAGGAGAATCGTCTGAAGCTTTCTTT. Protein sequence: CASSLGESSEAFF.

This clonotype has a count of ten or more. V is TRBV20-1 and J is TRBJ1-1, with D hard to call. Per the germline V gene, CDR1 is DFQATT and CDR2 is SNEGSKA (reference sequence). This CDR3 is 13 amino acids long. Trimming removed 3 bases from V and 1 base from J, with 9 bases in between. The CDR3 loop is CSASEDSNTEAFF. Here the CDR3 DNA reads TGCAGTGCTAGTGAGGATTCGAACACTGAAGCTTTCTTT.

The chain couples TRBV7-2 to TRBJ1-6; 7 bases are shared with TRBD1. The CDR3 length is 19 residues. Trimming took 1 base from V and 2 from J; bases not matched to a gene: 11. Germline V gene data show CDR1 as SGHTA and CDR2 as FQGNSA. The CDR3 region has the DNA TGTGCCAGCAGCTTAGGGTTAGGCAGGGGGAACGCCTATAATTCACCCCTCCACTTT. It yields the protein CASSLGLGRGNAYNSPLHF.

This clonotype was detected many times. The chain carries TRBV7-3 and TRBJ2-5, with a weak D call TRBD1 (7 bases). The CDR3 is 14 residues long. Deletions cut 5 bases from V and 1 base from J, with 11 bases between. Germline assignment: CDR1 SGHTA and CDR2 FQGTGA. CDR3 DNA: TGTGCCAGCAGCCCGCGGGACAGCCAAGAGACCCAGTACTTC. Translating it yields CASSPRDSQETQYF.

This clonotype was recorded many times. V and J are TRBV20-1 and TRBJ1-1; a possible D gene is TRBD1 (6 bases). V dropped 2 bases and J dropped 4 bases, with 14 bases sitting between them. Germline values: CDR1 DFQATT, CDR2 SNEGSKA (reference sequence). The CDR3 totals 14 residues. The CDR3 DNA reads as TGCAGTGCTAGAAAGGGGGGAGTGAGCACTGAAGCTTTCTTT. Protein product: CSARKGGVSTEAFF.